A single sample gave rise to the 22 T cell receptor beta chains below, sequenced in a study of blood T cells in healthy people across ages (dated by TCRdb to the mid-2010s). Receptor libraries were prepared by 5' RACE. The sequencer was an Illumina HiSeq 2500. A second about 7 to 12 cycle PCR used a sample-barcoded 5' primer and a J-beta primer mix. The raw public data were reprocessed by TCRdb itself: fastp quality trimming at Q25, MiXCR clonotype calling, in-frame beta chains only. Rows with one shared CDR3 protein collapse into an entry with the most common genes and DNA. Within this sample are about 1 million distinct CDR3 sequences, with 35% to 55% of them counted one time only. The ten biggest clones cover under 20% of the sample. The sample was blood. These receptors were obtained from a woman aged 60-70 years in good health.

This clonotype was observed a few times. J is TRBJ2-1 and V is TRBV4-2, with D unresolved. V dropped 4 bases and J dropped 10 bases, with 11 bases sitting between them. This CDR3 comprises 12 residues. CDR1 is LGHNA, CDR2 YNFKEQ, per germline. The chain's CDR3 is CASSLPQIEQFF. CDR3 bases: TGTGCCAGCAGCCTACCCCAAATCGAGCAGTTCTTC.

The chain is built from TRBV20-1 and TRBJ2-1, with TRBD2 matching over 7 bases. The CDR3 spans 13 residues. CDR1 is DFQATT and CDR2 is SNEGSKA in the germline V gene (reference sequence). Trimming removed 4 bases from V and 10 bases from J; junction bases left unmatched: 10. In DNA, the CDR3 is TGCAGTGCTATAGTGACTAGCTCCAAGGAGCAGTTCTTC. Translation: CSAIVTSSKEQFF.

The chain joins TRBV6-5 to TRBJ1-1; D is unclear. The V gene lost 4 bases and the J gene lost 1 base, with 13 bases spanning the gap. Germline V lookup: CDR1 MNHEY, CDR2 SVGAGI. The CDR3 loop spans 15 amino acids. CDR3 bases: TGTGCCAGCAGTTTCCGGCAGACACCGAACACTGAAGCTTTCTTT. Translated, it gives CASSFRQTPNTEAFF.

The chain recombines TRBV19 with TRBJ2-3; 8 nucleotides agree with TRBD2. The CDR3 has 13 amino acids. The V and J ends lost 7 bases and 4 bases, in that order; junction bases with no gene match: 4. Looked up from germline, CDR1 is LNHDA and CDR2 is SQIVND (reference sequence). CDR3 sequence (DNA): TGTGCCAGTATTCAAGCGGGAGCAGATACGCAGTATTTT. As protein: CASIQAGADTQYF.

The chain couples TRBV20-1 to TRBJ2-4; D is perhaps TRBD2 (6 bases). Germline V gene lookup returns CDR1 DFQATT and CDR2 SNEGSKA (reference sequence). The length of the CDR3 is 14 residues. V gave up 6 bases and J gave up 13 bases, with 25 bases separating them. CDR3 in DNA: TGCAGTGCCAACGACGGGCGGACTACAAATGAGCAGTACTTC. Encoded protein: CSANDGRTTNEQYF.

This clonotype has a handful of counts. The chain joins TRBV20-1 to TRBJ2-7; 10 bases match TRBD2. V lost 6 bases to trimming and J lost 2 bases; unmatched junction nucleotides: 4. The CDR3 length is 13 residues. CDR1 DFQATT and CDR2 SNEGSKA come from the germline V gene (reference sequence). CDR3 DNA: TGCAGTGCGGATAGCGGGAGGACCTACGAGCAGTACTTC. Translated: CSADSGRTYEQYF.

The CDR3 reads CASSWGQAKNIQYF. As DNA, the CDR3 is TGCGCCAGCAGCTGGGGCCAAGCCAAAAACATTCAGTACTTC. V is TRBV5-1 and J is TRBJ2-4, with D possibly matching TRBD1 (5 bases). Trimming cost V 3 bases and J 0 bases, with 7 bases left between them. This CDR3 spans 14 amino acids. Germline CDR1 SGHRS, CDR2 YFSETQ.

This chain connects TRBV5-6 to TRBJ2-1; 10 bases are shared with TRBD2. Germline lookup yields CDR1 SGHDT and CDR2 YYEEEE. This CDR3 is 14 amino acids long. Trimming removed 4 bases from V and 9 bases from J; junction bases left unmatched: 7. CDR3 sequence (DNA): TGTGCCAGCAGCCCTAGCGGGAGAGGCGGTGAGCAGTTCTTC. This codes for CASSPSGRGGEQFF.

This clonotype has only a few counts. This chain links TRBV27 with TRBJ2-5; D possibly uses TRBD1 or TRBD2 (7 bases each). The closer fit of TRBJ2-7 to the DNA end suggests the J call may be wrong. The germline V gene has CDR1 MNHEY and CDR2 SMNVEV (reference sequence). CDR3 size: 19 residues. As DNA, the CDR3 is TGTGCCAGCAGTTTATCTGTTCCCCTCTGGCCCCAGGGGGGGGACGAGCAGTACTTC. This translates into CASSLSVPLWPQGGDEQYF.

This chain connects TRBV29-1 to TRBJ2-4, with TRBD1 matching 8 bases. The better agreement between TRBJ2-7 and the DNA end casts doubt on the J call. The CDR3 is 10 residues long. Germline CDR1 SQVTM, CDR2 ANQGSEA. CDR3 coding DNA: TGCAGCGTTACAGGGGGCGAGCAGTACTTC. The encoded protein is CSVTGGEQYF.

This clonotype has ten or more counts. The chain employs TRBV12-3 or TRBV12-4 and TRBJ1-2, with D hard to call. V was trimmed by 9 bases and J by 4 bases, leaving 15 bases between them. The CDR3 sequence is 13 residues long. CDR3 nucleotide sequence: TGTGCCAGTCTAATGAGTCTAGGCTATGGCTACACCTTC. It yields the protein CASLMSLGYGYTF.

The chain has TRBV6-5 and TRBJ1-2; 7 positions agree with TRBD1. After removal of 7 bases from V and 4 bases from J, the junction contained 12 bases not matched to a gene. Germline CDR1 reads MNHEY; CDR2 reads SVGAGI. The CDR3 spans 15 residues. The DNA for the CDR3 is TGTGCCAGCATGAAAACCACCGGGACAGCCTATGGCTACACCTTC. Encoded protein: CASMKTTGTAYGYTF.

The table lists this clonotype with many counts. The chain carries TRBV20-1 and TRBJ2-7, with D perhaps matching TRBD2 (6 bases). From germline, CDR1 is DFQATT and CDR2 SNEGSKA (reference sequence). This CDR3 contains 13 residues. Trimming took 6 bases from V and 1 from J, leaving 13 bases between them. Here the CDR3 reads CSAHGGASYEQYF. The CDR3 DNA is TGCAGTGCCCACGGCGGGGCGTCCTACGAGCAGTACTTC.

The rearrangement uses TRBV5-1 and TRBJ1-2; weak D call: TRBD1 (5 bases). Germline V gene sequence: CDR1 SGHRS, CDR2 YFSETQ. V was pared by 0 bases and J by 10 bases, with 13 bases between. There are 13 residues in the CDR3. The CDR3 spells CASSLEAGPLYTF. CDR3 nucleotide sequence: TGCGCCAGCAGCTTGGAAGCGGGGCCTCTCTACACCTTC. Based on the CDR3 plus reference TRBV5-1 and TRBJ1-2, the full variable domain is KAGVTQTPRYLIKTRGQQVTLSCSPISGHRSVSWYQQTPGQGLQFLFEYFSETQRNKGNFPGRFSGRQFSNSRSEMNVSTLELGDSALYLCASSLEAGPLYTFGSGTRLTVV.

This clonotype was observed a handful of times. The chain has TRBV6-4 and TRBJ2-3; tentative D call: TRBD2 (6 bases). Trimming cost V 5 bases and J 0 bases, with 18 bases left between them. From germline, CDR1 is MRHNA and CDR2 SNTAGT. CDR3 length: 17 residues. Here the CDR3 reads CASSRKEGALSTDTQYF. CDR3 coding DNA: TGTGCCAGCAGTCGAAAGGAGGGAGCCTTAAGCACAGATACGCAGTATTTT.

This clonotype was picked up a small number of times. This CDR3 reads CASSTEGSSGRALAKNIQYF. The CDR3 DNA is TGTGCCAGCAGCACAGAGGGTTCTAGCGGGAGGGCCTTGGCCAAAAACATTCAGTACTTC. The chain recombines TRBV7-3 with TRBJ2-4; TRBD2 agrees at 12 bases. The germline V gene has CDR1 SGHTA and CDR2 FQGTGA. The CDR3 has 20 amino acids. J was trimmed by 1 base and V by 5 bases; bases with no gene match: 15.

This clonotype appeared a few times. CDR3: CAISPLGMGADDTQYF. DNA of the CDR3: TGTGCCATCAGCCCACTAGGCATGGGAGCGGATGATACGCAGTATTTT. This rearrangement joins TRBV10-3 to TRBJ2-3; possibly TRBD2 for D (5 bases). From germline, CDR1 is ENHRY and CDR2 SYGVKD. The V end was cut by 6 bases, the J end by 6 bases, with 22 bases between. CDR3 size: 16 residues.

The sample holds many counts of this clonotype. CDR3 sequence (DNA): TGTGCCATCAGTGGTCCCGGTGGCAACACCTACGAGCAGTACTTC. Residues: CAISGPGGNTYEQYF. The V call is TRBV10-3, the J call TRBJ2-7; D gene unclear. The CDR3 totals 15 residues. Per the germline V gene, CDR1 is ENHRY and CDR2 is SYGVKD. Between the trimmed V and J ends, which lost 4 bases and 2 bases, there was a span of 15 bases.

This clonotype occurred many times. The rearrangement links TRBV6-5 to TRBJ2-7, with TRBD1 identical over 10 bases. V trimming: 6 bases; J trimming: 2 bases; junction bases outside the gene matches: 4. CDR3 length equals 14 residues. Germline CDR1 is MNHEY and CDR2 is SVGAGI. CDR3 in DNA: TGTGCCAGCAGCTATGGGACAGGGGCCTACGAGCAGTACTTC. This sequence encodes CASSYGTGAYEQYF.

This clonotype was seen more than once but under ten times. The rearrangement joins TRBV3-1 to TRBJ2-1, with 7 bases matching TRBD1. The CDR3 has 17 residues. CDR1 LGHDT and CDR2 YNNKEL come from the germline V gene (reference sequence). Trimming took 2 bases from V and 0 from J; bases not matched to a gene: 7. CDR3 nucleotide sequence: TGTGCCAGCAGCCAAAACACAGGGGCCAGCTCCTACAATGAGCAGTTCTTC. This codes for CASSQNTGASSYNEQFF.

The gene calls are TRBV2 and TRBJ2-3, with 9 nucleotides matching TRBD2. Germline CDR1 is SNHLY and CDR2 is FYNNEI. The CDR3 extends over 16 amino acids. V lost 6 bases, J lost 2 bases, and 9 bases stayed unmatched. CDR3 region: CASRGISGSYTDTQYF. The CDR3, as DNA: TGTGCCAGCAGAGGGATTAGCGGGAGTTACACAGATACGCAGTATTTT.

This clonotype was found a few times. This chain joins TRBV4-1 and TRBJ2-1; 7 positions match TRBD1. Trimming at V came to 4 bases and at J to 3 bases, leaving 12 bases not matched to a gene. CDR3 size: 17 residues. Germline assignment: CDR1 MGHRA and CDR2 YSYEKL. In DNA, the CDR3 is TGCGCCAGCAGCCCCAATATAGGGGACAGCTACTACAATGAGCAGTTCTTC. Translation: CASSPNIGDSYYNEQFF.